The T cell receptor beta chain described here comes from a study of blood T cell repertoires in COVID-19. Study at large: Acute and convalescent COVID-19 specimens originated in the United States, Italy and Spain.

Authors' data handling: Amplifying reference gene primers gave estimates of nucleated cell counts. Sequenced by immunoSEQ multiplex PCR; TCRdb stores in-frame clones only, minus some. The V and J calls and clone size come from that table; D and trimming were worked out from the DNA. The profile shows 160,000 or so clones, around nine tenths of them singletons. Germline-derived CDR1 and CDR2 are SGHAT and FQNNGV. There are 18 residues in the CDR3. Trimming cost V 0 bases and J 5 bases, with 22 bases left between them. This receptor was identified in a woman aged 65 to 85 with acute or convalescent COVID-19. The chain couples TRBV11-2 to TRBJ2-5; possible D gene TRBD1, 6 bases. Input material: peripheral blood. The CDR3 region has the DNA TGTGCCAGCAGCTTAGAATCTCGGCAGGGGTTGCCTTGGGAGACCCAGTACTTC. It yields the protein CASSLESRQGLPWETQYF.